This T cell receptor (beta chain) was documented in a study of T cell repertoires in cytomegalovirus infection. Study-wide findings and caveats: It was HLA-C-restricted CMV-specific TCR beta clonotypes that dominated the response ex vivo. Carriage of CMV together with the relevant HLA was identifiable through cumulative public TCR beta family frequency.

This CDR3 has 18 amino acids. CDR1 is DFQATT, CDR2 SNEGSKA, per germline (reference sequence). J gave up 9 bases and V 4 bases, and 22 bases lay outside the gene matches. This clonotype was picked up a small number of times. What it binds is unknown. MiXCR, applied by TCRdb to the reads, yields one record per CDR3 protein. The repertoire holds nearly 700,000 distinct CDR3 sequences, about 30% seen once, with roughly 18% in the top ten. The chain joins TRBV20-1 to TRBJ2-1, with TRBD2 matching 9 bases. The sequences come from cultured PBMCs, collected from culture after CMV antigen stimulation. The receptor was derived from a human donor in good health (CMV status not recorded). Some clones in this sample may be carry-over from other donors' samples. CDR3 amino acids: CSATKGASGIPTPGEQFF. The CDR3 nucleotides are TGCAGTGCTACGAAAGGGGCTAGCGGGATTCCAACCCCTGGTGAGCAGTTCTTC.